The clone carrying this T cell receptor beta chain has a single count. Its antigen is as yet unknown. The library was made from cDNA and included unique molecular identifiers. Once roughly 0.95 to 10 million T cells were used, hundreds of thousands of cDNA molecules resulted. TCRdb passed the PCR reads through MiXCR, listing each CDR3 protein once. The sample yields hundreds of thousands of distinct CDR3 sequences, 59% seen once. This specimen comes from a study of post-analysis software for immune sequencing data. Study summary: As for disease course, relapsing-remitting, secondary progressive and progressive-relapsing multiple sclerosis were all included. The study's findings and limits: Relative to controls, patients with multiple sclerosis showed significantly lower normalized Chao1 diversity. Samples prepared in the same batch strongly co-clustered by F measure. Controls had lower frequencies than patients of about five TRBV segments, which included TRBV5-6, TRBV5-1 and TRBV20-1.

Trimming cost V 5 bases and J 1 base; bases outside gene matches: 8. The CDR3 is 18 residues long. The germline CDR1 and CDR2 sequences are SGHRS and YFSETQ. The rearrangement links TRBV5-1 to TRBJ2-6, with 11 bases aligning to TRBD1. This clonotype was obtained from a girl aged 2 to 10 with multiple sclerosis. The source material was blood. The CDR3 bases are TGCGCCAGCAGGTTTTCGGACAGGGGGCAATCTGGGGCCAACGTCCTGACTTTC. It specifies CASRFSDRGQSGANVLTF. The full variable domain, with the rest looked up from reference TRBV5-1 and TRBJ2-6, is KAGVTQTPRYLIKTRGQQVTLSCSPISGHRSVSWYQQTPGQGLQFLFEYFSETQRNKGNFPGRFSGRQFSNSRSEMNVSTLELGDSALYLCASRFSDRGQSGANVLTFGAGSRLTVL.